The 15 T cell receptor beta chains below were found in one sample sequenced in a study of T cells in Graves' hyperthyroidism and ophthalmopathy. There were TCR beta CDR3 regions amplified from RNA transcripts. The study used the HTBI primer set for a first-round RT-PCR of the TCR CDR3. TCRdb reanalysed the multiplex PCR reads using MiXCR and keeps one entry per CDR3 protein. The sample contains around 430,000 distinct CDR3 sequences, more than 13% of which appear only once. The source material was blood. All receptors derive from a woman in her twenties or thirties with Graves' hyperthyroidism.

The table lists this clonotype with a few counts. CDR3 sequence: CASRTTGGTEAFF. In DNA, the CDR3 is TGTGCCAGCAGAACTACAGGGGGCACTGAAGCTTTCTTT. The chain couples TRBV12-3 or TRBV12-4 to TRBJ1-1; 8 nucleotides match TRBD1. V lost 6 bases, J lost 4 bases, and 4 bases stayed unmatched. This CDR3 spans 13 amino acids.

The chain has TRBV5-5 and TRBJ2-2; D is perhaps TRBD1 (6 bases). V was cut by 1 base and J by 1 base, with 11 bases left in between. The CDR3 is 16 amino acids. Germline V CDR1 and CDR2: SGHKS, YYEKEE (reference sequence). This chain's CDR3 is CASSLIEQGNTGELFF. CDR3 in DNA: TGTGCCAGCAGCTTGATCGAACAGGGGAACACCGGGGAGCTGTTTTTT.

The rearrangement uses TRBV3-1 and TRBJ1-2, with 8 nucleotides matching TRBD1. The CDR3 length is 14 residues. The V segment lost 3 bases and the J segment 8 bases; nucleotides outside the gene matches: 8. Germline-derived CDR1 and CDR2 are LGHDT and YNNKEL (reference sequence). Written as DNA, the CDR3 is TGTGCCAGCAGCCAGGCCACTGGGACAGGCGGCTACACCTTC. Translated, it gives CASSQATGTGGYTF.

The chain links TRBV27 to TRBJ2-7, with TRBD1 matching 7 bases. J was trimmed by 3 bases and V by 5 bases; bases with no gene match: 4. CDR1 and CDR2 from the germline V gene are MNHEY and SMNVEV (reference sequence). This CDR3 comprises 13 residues. The CDR3 loop is CASSMGQYYEQYF. The CDR3 DNA reads TGTGCCAGCAGTATGGGACAGTACTACGAGCAGTACTTC.

This clonotype was detected many times. The V and J genes are TRBV5-1 and TRBJ2-1; 11 bases fit TRBD2. Trimming cost V 4 bases and J 0 bases; bases outside gene matches: 3. There are 16 residues in the CDR3. Germline V gene sequence: CDR1 SGHRS, CDR2 YFSETQ. The chain's CDR3 is CASSRTSGSSYNEQFF. The CDR3 DNA follows: TGCGCCAGCAGCAGGACTAGCGGGTCCTCCTACAATGAGCAGTTCTTC.

This clonotype was detected ten times or more. This chain joins TRBV12-3 or TRBV12-4 and TRBJ1-5; the D is unclear. Trimming shortened V by 2 bases and J by 0 bases, and 11 bases separated the two germline ends. This CDR3 is 16 amino acids long. The CDR3 nucleotides are TGTGCCAGCAGTTTAAGGTGGGGTGATAGCAATCAGCCCCAGCATTTT. It codes for CASSLRWGDSNQPQHF.

The chain links TRBV6-2 or TRBV6-3 to TRBJ1-1, with D possibly TRBD1 on 5 matching bases. Germline V lookup: CDR1 MNHEY, CDR2 SVGEGT. V dropped 6 bases and J dropped 1 base, with 18 bases sitting between them. The CDR3 consists of 16 residues. The CDR3 DNA reads TGTGCCAGCAGCTCCCCTACGGGGCCGGCGAACACTGAAGCTTTCTTT. Its translation is CASSSPTGPANTEAFF.

This clonotype has at least ten counts. The chain recombines TRBV7-9 with TRBJ2-7; D remains unclear. Germline CDR1 is SEHNR and CDR2 is FQNEAQ (reference sequence). V lost 5 bases and J 3 bases, leaving 5 bases between the germline ends. CDR3 length equals 11 residues. CDR3 sequence reads: CASSTSYEQYF. The CDR3 coding sequence is TGTGCCAGCAGCACAAGCTACGAGCAGTACTTC.

This clonotype has at least ten counts. CDR3 protein: CASSSGASGGPETQYF. CDR3 nucleotide sequence: TGTGCCAGCAGCTCGGGGGCGTCGGGAGGTCCGGAGACCCAGTACTTC. The V and J genes are TRBV7-3 and TRBJ2-5, with D possibly matching TRBD2 (7 bases). The CDR3 runs to 16 residues. V was shortened by 4 bases and J by 5 bases, with 20 bases between the two germline ends. CDR1 and CDR2 from the germline V gene are SGHTA and FQGTGA.

This clonotype turned up a few times. The V call is TRBV5-1, the J call TRBJ2-7; tentatively, D is TRBD2 (5 bases). V lost 0 bases to trimming and J lost 5 bases, with 9 bases between them. CDR3 length: 13 amino acids. Germline V CDR1 and CDR2: SGHRS, YFSETQ. CDR3 in amino acids: CASSLDPGNEQYF. The CDR3 DNA reads as TGCGCCAGCAGCTTGGATCCGGGGAACGAGCAGTACTTC.

J is TRBJ1-5 and V is TRBV24-1, with no clear D. The V end lost 6 bases, the J end lost 4 bases, and 18 bases lay between the germline ends. The V gene's germline CDR1 is KGHDR and CDR2 SFDVKD. This CDR3 region has 16 residues. The CDR3 bases are TGTGCCACCAGTCCTTCGGGCTTGCCAGAGAATCAGCCCCAGCATTTT. It encodes CATSPSGLPENQPQHF.

This chain connects TRBV5-5 to TRBJ2-1; D is possibly TRBD2 (5 bases). Trimming cost V 3 bases and J 7 bases, with 14 bases left between them. The CDR3 contains 14 residues. The germline V gene has CDR1 SGHKS and CDR2 YYEKEE (reference sequence). DNA of the CDR3: TGTGCCAGCAGCTGGTCTAGCAGAGGAAATGAGCAGTTCTTC. Its translation is CASSWSSRGNEQFF.

This clonotype was counted at least ten times. This chain uses TRBV20-1 with TRBJ1-1; the D is unclear. The CDR3 is made up of 13 amino acids. Trimming removed 1 base from V and 3 bases from J, with 9 bases in between. The germline V gene encodes CDR1 DFQATT and CDR2 SNEGSKA (reference sequence). The CDR3 region is CSARGRSDTEAFF. DNA for the CDR3: TGCAGTGCTAGAGGCCGTTCAGACACTGAAGCTTTCTTT.

The chain couples TRBV6-1 to TRBJ1-1; no firm D call. The CDR3 runs to 16 residues. From germline, CDR1 is MNHNS and CDR2 SASEGT. V shed 8 bases and J shed 4 bases, with 23 bases lying between them. The CDR3 bases are TGTGCCAGCCCACCCTATTATGACGGAATGAGCACTGAAGCTTTCTTT. Amino acids: CASPPYYDGMSTEAFF.

This clonotype appeared many times. The chain employs TRBV2 and TRBJ2-2; the match to TRBD2 covers 9 bases. This CDR3 region has 16 residues. The germline CDR1 and CDR2 sequences are SNHLY and FYNNEI. Trimming removed 0 bases from V and 8 bases from J; junction bases left unmatched: 7. The CDR3 bases are TGTGCCAGCAGTGAAGCGGCGGCTAGCGGGGAGGGGGAGCTGTTTTTT. This encodes CASSEAAASGEGELFF.